The rows below give T cell receptor beta chains drawn from one sample of a study of blood T cell repertoires in COVID-19. The assay was immunoSEQ multiplex PCR, and TCRdb's table has in-frame clones only and misses some. The data show 65,000 or so clones, about 80% seen once. The material sequenced was peripheral blood. Every receptor here comes from a man between 60 and 75 years old with acute or convalescent COVID-19. Both conserved end residues are part of each CDR3. The order of the fields is V gene, CDR3 protein.

v_gene: TRBV30
CDR3aa: CAWKTGGGQPQHF

v_gene: TRBV6-6
CDR3aa: CASSYGAGTGNTIYF

v_gene: TRBV2
CDR3aa: CASSERVLSPYEQYF

v_gene: TRBV5-1
CDR3aa: CASSFSGGTSTDTQYF

v_gene: TRBV5-5
CDR3aa: CASSFTGGTNEKLFF

v_gene: TRBV21-1
CDR3aa: CASSKLTSGRGAEETQYF

v_gene: TRBV30
CDR3aa: CAWKGQGPQGANYGYTF

v_gene: TRBV5-1
CDR3aa: CASSGGQSTDTQYF

v_gene: TRBV6-6
CDR3aa: CASSTNTRTEAFF

v_gene: TRBV4-1
CDR3aa: CASRPESSVATDTQYF

v_gene: TRBV28
CDR3aa: CASSWQGANEKLFF

v_gene: TRBV6-6
CDR3aa: CASREQSMNTEAFF

v_gene: TRBV24-1
CDR3aa: CATSGQYTEAFF

v_gene: TRBV18
CDR3aa: CASSPIADQPQHF

v_gene: TRBV2
CDR3aa: CASSLQGAENSPLHF

v_gene: TRBV19
CDR3aa: CASSITGGTEAFF